A selection of T cell receptor beta chains follows, all from one sample in a study of blood T cell repertoires in COVID-19. TCRdb's table, derived via immunoSEQ multiplex PCR, lists solely in-frame clones and lacks some. The data show tens of thousands of clones, with about 85% seen just once and approximately 7% held by the top ten. Sequenced sample: peripheral blood. These receptors all come from a human donor in a cohort sampled during active COVID-19. Both conserved end residues are part of each CDR3. A D gene is named only where the DNA matches it firmly. Clone sizes are given selectively: once, few, many, or a class where the clone is expanded.

j_call v_call d_call clone_size cdr3_aa cdr3_nt
TRBJ2-3 TRBV29-1 TRBD1 . CSVEGNRQGVSTDTQYF TGCAGCGTTGAAGGTAATCGACAGGGCGTTAGCACAGATACGCAGTATTTT
TRBJ2-3 TRBV19 TRBD1 . CASSPRDRSSTDTQYF TGTGCCAGTAGCCCCCGGGACAGGTCTAGCACAGATACGCAGTATTTT
TRBJ2-3 TRBV29-1 TRBD2 . CSVERGSGSQTDTQYF TGCAGCGTTGAAAGGGGTAGCGGGAGTCAAACAGATACGCAGTATTTT
TRBJ2-3 TRBV7-9 . . CASSFGGVTSTDTQYF TGTGCCAGCAGCTTTGGAGGGGTTACTAGCACAGATACGCAGTATTTT
TRBJ2-3 TRBV5-1 TRBD1 few CASSPPRGQGEIDTQYF TGCGCCAGCAGCCCACCACGGGGACAGGGTGAAATCGATACGCAGTATTTT
TRBJ2-1 TRBV11-3 . . CASSLGLLGVNEQFF TGTGCCAGCAGCTTGGGTCTGCTAGGGGTGAATGAGCAGTTCTTC
TRBJ1-3 TRBV3-1/TRBV3-2 . once CASSQGQRAGNTIYF TGTGCCAGCAGCCAAGGACAGAGAGCTGGAAACACCATATATTTT
TRBJ2-7 TRBV29-1 . . CSVEVRRPLYEQYF TGCAGCGTTGAAGTGAGGCGTCCCCTCTACGAGCAGTACTTC
TRBJ1-5 TRBV13 TRBD1 . CASSQGGQSQPQHF TGTGCCAGCAGCCAAGGGGGACAGAGTCAGCCCCAGCATTTT
TRBJ1-2 TRBV5-1 TRBD1 . CASSLELTGTALGLAF TGCGCCAGCAGCTTGGAATTGACCGGGACAGCCCTCGGGCTGGCCTTC
TRBJ2-3 TRBV6-1 . . CASSEAAYTQYF TGTGCCAGCAGTGAAGCGGCCTATACGCAGTATTTT
TRBJ2-7 TRBV10-1 . once CASSGPGQRNEQYF TGCGCCAGCAGTGGACCGGGACAAAGGAACGAGCAGTACTTC
TRBJ2-7 TRBV7-9 . . CASSFLANSYEQYF TGTGCCAGCAGCTTTCTAGCGAACTCCTACGAGCAGTACTTC
TRBJ1-1 TRBV13 . . CASSPRQAWNTEAFF TGTGCCAGCAGCCCCCGACAGGCCTGGAACACTGAAGCTTTCTTT
TRBJ2-7 TRBV10-3 TRBD2 . CAISDTGLAGNEQYF TGTGCCATCAGTGATACGGGACTAGCGGGCAACGAGCAGTACTTC
TRBJ2-7 TRBV4-1 . . CASSQARSETESYEQYF TGCGCCAGCAGCCAAGCCAGGTCTGAGACAGAATCCTACGAGCAGTACTTC
TRBJ1-2 TRBV5-1 TRBD1 . CASSLATGGRHNYGYTF TGCGCCAGCAGCTTGGCTACAGGGGGCCGACATAACTATGGCTACACCTTC
TRBJ2-6 TRBV2 . . CASRGAGRSGANVLTF TGTGCCAGTCGCGGGGCAGGGCGCTCTGGGGCCAACGTCCTGACTTTC